These 27 T cell receptor beta chains originate from one sample sequenced in a study of blood T cell repertoires in COVID-19 (dated by TCRdb to 2018 to 2020). Receptor libraries were prepared by the immunoSEQ multiplex PCR assay. TCRdb limited this immuneACCESS table to in-frame rearrangements with V and J called. A share of clones is missing; checked studies link under half to unresolved V genes, and the rest is unexplained. The sample table contains about 110,000 clones; only one count was recorded for around four fifths of them. More than 3.5% of the sample belongs to the ten largest clones. Sequences were obtained from peripheral blood. These receptors came from a woman in her 70s with acute or convalescent COVID-19.

The rearrangement joins TRBV24-1 to TRBJ1-4; D gene uncertain. CDR1 and CDR2 (germline): KGHDR, SFDVKD. The CDR3 is made up of 15 amino acids. Trimming shortened V by 7 bases and J by 7 bases, and 18 bases separated the two germline ends. This CDR3 is CATSPGVQGSEKLFF. CDR3 DNA: TGTGCCACCAGCCCCGGGGTTCAAGGAAGTGAAAAACTGTTTTTT.

This rearrangement joins TRBV7-9 to TRBJ1-6; D might be TRBD1 (6 bases). Looked up from germline, CDR1 is SEHNR and CDR2 is FQNEAQ (reference sequence). Trimming shortened V by 2 bases and J by 14 bases, and 16 bases separated the two germline ends. The CDR3 loop spans 14 amino acids. The chain's CDR3 is CASSLPGDPSALHF. The CDR3 DNA sequence: TGTGCCAGCAGCTTACCAGGGGACCCCTCAGCCCTCCACTTT.

This clone was counted once. The chain recombines TRBV2 with TRBJ2-7; 8 bases line up with TRBD1. Trimming removed 6 bases from V and 3 bases from J; junction bases left unmatched: 10. Germline CDR1 is SNHLY and CDR2 is FYNNEI. There are 15 residues in the CDR3. In DNA form, the CDR3 reads TGTGCCAGCAGAGGGAACAGGGGGATCATCTACGAGCAGTACTTC. Protein product: CASRGNRGIIYEQYF.

The chain recombines TRBV6-5 with TRBJ1-4, with TRBD1 matching over 8 bases. This CDR3 contains 13 residues. Germline CDR1 reads MNHEY; CDR2 reads SVGAGI. After removal of 5 bases from V and 7 bases from J, the junction contained 3 bases not matched to a gene. CDR3 DNA sequence: TGTGCCAGCAGTCCCAGGGGGCGTGAAAAACTGTTTTTT. The encoded protein is CASSPRGREKLFF.

The CDR3 DNA reads as TGTGCCAGCAGCCTACTAGCGGGAGGGCATTACAATGAGCAGTTCTTC. It yields the protein CASSLLAGGHYNEQFF. The chain employs TRBV14 and TRBJ2-1; 13 nucleotides agree with TRBD2. Per the germline V gene, CDR1 is SGHDN and CDR2 is FVKESK. After removal of 4 bases from V and 4 bases from J, the junction contained 4 bases not matched to a gene. The CDR3 sequence is 16 residues long.

The V gene is TRBV3-1 (or the pseudogene TRBV3-2), the J gene TRBJ2-3; maybe TRBD1 (6 bases). CDR3 size: 19 residues. Germline-derived CDR1 and CDR2 are LGHDT and YNNKEL (reference sequence). The ends were cut back, 4 bases at V and 0 bases at J, with 23 bases in the middle. The CDR3, as DNA: TGTGCCAGCAGCCCTCAGGGTTACAGGGCAGATTTTAGCACAGATACGCAGTATTTT. This translates into CASSPQGYRADFSTDTQYF.

This chain joins TRBV19 and TRBJ2-1, with D tentatively TRBD2 (6 bases). CDR3 length: 16 residues. Trimming shortened V by 7 bases and J by 0 bases, and 16 bases separated the two germline ends. Germline V gene data show CDR1 as LNHDA and CDR2 as SQIVND (reference sequence). The CDR3 DNA reads as TGTGCCAGTAACCCCGGCGGGACGAGCTCCTACAATGAGCAGTTCTTC. It is translated as CASNPGGTSSYNEQFF.

The chain links TRBV7-2 to TRBJ1-5; 7 nucleotides align to TRBD1. The CDR3 spans 16 residues. CDR1 and CDR2 from the germline V gene are SGHTA and FQGNSA. V lost 1 base, J lost 5 bases, and 8 bases stayed unmatched. CDR3 protein: CASSLGGTVPHQPQHF. The CDR3 region has the DNA TGTGCCAGCAGCTTAGGGGGGACAGTTCCCCATCAGCCCCAGCATTTT.

The chain is built from TRBV4-3 and TRBJ1-5; possible D gene TRBD1, 6 bases. The CDR3 has 18 amino acids. V was clipped by 0 bases and J by 3 bases, with 18 bases between them. Germline values: CDR1 LGHNA, CDR2 YSLEER. This CDR3 is CASSQDHRAAPYNQPQHF. In nucleotides, the CDR3 is TGCGCCAGCAGCCAAGATCACAGGGCAGCACCTTACAATCAGCCCCAGCATTTT.

In DNA form, the CDR3 reads TGTGCCAGCAGCCACGGAAACATTCAGTACTTC. This encodes CASSHGNIQYF. The gene calls are TRBV3-1 (or the pseudogene TRBV3-2) and TRBJ2-4; no firm D call. CDR3 length: 11 residues. V dropped 3 bases and J dropped 6 bases, with 3 bases sitting between them. CDR1 LGHDT and CDR2 YNNKEL come from the germline V gene (reference sequence).

The rearrangement links TRBV9 to TRBJ1-1, with a tentative D call TRBD1 (5 bases). V dropped 4 bases and J dropped 5 bases, with 18 bases sitting between them. The CDR3 has 15 amino acids. Germline V CDR1 and CDR2: SGDLS, YYNGEE. The CDR3 coding sequence is TGTGCCAGCAGCCCTCAGGGCCCATTGGGGACTGAAGCTTTCTTT. Translation: CASSPQGPLGTEAFF.

The chain employs TRBV3-1 (or the pseudogene TRBV3-2) and TRBJ2-1, with 7 positions matching TRBD1. Unmatched junction bases numbered 10, after V lost 1 base and J lost 7 bases. This CDR3 region has 16 residues. The germline CDR1 and CDR2 sequences are LGHDT and YNNKEL (reference sequence). CDR3 in amino acids: CASSQGTETGLNEQFF. CDR3 bases: TGTGCCAGCAGCCAAGGCACAGAGACAGGGCTAAATGAGCAGTTCTTC.

This clone was observed a single time. The V and J genes are TRBV2 and TRBJ2-6; D not certain. CDR1 is SNHLY, CDR2 FYNNEI, per germline. Trimming cost V 4 bases and J 0 bases, with 7 bases left between them. The CDR3 is 15 residues long. The CDR3 nucleotides are TGTGCCAGCAGTGGGAGCCGCTCTGGGGCCAACGTCCTGACTTTC. Amino acids: CASSGSRSGANVLTF.

The J gene is TRBJ1-4, the V gene TRBV7-9, with D uncertain. The germline V and J ends were trimmed by 4 bases and 4 bases, with 13 bases remaining between them. Germline lookup yields CDR1 SEHNR and CDR2 FQNEAQ (reference sequence). The CDR3 length is 15 residues. The CDR3 sequence: CASSSTVYLNEKLFF. Here the CDR3 DNA reads TGTGCCAGCAGCTCCACGGTCTATCTTAATGAAAAACTGTTTTTT.

The V and J genes are TRBV6-5 and TRBJ1-2; 10 bases agree with TRBD1. V trimming: 4 bases; J trimming: 4 bases; junction bases outside the gene matches: 9. The CDR3 is 16 amino acids. Germline V gives CDR1 MNHEY, CDR2 SVGAGI. The DNA for the CDR3 is TGTGCCAGCAGTTCCGTGAGGACAGGGGGAGGCTATGGCTACACCTTC. This translates into CASSSVRTGGGYGYTF.

This sequence joins TRBV19 and TRBJ2-1, with 7 bases aligning to TRBD2. CDR1 LNHDA and CDR2 SQIVND come from the germline V gene (reference sequence). V lost 5 bases, J lost 0 bases, and 4 bases stayed unmatched. This CDR3 has 15 residues. The CDR3 spells CASSVSGGSYNEQFF. The CDR3 coding sequence is TGTGCCAGTAGTGTATCGGGAGGCTCCTACAATGAGCAGTTCTTC. Variable domain in full (rest from reference TRBV19 and TRBJ2-1): DGGITQSPKYLFRKEGQNVTLSCEQNLNHDAMYWYRQDPGQGLRLIYYSQIVNDFQKGDIAEGYSVSREKKESFPLTVTSAQKNPTAFYLCASSVSGGSYNEQFFGPGTRLTVL.

The rearrangement joins TRBV27 to TRBJ2-3; 8 bases agree with TRBD1. CDR1 MNHEY and CDR2 SMNVEV come from the germline V gene (reference sequence). Trimming at V came to 4 bases and at J to 5 bases, leaving 8 bases not matched to a gene. The CDR3 length is 15 residues. The DNA of the CDR3 is TGTGCCAGCAGTTCGGGACAGGTGATTGGAGATACGCAGTATTTT. This gives the protein CASSSGQVIGDTQYF.

A few counts support this clone. The chain combines TRBV20-1 with TRBJ1-2; D is uncertain. This CDR3 is built from 11 residues. V was trimmed by 5 bases and J by 8 bases, leaving 12 bases between them. Germline CDR1 DFQATT, CDR2 SNEGSKA (reference sequence). This CDR3 reads CSAERREGYTF. The CDR3 DNA reads TGCAGTGCTGAACGTAGAGAGGGCTACACCTTC.

This rearrangement joins TRBV5-1 to TRBJ2-5; TRBD1 might be the D (5 bases). CDR1 is SGHRS and CDR2 is YFSETQ in the germline V gene. The CDR3 covers 15 residues. V was clipped by 3 bases and J by 4 bases, with 16 bases between them. DNA for the CDR3: TGCGCCAGCAGCTCCCTAGACAGCCTCCGAGAGACCCAGTACTTC. Translated, it gives CASSSLDSLRETQYF.

This chain uses TRBV4-2 with TRBJ2-4; 12 bases agree with TRBD2. Trimming took 1 base from V and 8 from J; bases not matched to a gene: 6. CDR1 and CDR2 from the germline V gene are LGHNA and YNFKEQ. CDR3 length: 16 residues. CDR3 DNA sequence: TGTGCCAGCAGCCAAGGGACTAGCGGGGTCGGGGACATTCAGTACTTC. Its translation: CASSQGTSGVGDIQYF.

V is TRBV19 and J is TRBJ2-1; 13 bases match TRBD2. Per the germline V gene, CDR1 is LNHDA and CDR2 is SQIVND (reference sequence). Trimming at V came to 6 bases and at J to 3 bases, leaving 2 bases not matched to a gene. The CDR3 is 15 residues long. As DNA, the CDR3 is TGTGCCAGTAGAGGGACTAGCGGGAACTACAATGAGCAGTTCTTC. It is translated as CASRGTSGNYNEQFF.

This rearrangement joins TRBV24-1 to TRBJ1-2; D is unresolved. In germline, CDR1 is KGHDR, CDR2 SFDVKD. The CDR3 sequence is 14 residues long. V lost 1 base and J lost 4, with 9 bases in between. The CDR3 region is CATSDFSVPYGYTF. CDR3 nucleotides: TGTGCCACCAGTGATTTCAGTGTTCCCTATGGCTACACCTTC.

The V gene is TRBV3-1 (or the pseudogene TRBV3-2), the J gene TRBJ1-1, with 7 bases fitting TRBD1. With V trimmed by 4 bases and J by 5 bases, 7 bases remained unmatched. There are 14 residues in the CDR3. CDR1 and CDR2 (germline): LGHDT, YNNKEL (reference sequence). CDR3 sequence (DNA): TGTGCCAGCAGCCCACGACAGGGATGGACTGAAGCTTTCTTT. This encodes CASSPRQGWTEAFF.

The CDR3 protein is CASSFSGTGAQYF. The CDR3 bases are TGTGCCAGCAGTTTTAGCGGGACAGGGGCGCAGTATTTT. V gene TRBV27 combines with J gene TRBJ2-3, with 10 bases lining up with TRBD1. The CDR3 extends over 13 amino acids. V lost 3 bases, J lost 10 bases, and 4 bases stayed unmatched. Germline assignment: CDR1 MNHEY and CDR2 SMNVEV (reference sequence).

The chain joins TRBV15 to TRBJ1-1, with D possibly TRBD1 on 6 matching bases. The CDR3 totals 15 residues. V gave up 1 base and J gave up 4 bases, with 13 bases separating them. CDR1 is LNHNV, CDR2 YYDKDF, per germline (reference sequence). The CDR3 loop reads CATSRGAGVRTEAFF. In DNA form, the CDR3 reads TGTGCCACCAGCAGAGGGGCAGGGGTGCGCACTGAAGCTTTCTTT. The complete variable domain, with remaining parts taken from reference TRBV15 and TRBJ1-1, reads DAMVIQNPRYQVTQFGKPVTLSCSQTLNHNVMYWYQQKSSQAPKLLFHYYDKDFNNEADTPDNFQSRRPNTSFCFLDIRSPGLGDTAMYLCATSRGAGVRTEAFFGQGTRLTVV.

The chain carries TRBV24-1 and TRBJ2-1, with TRBD1 identical over 11 bases. J was trimmed by 2 bases and V by 4 bases; bases with no gene match: 3. The germline CDR1 and CDR2 sequences are KGHDR and SFDVKD. This CDR3 contains 16 residues. For the CDR3, the DNA is TGTGCCACCAGTGACCGGACAGGGGGCGCCTACAATGAGCAGTTCTTC. Encoded protein: CATSDRTGGAYNEQFF.

The chain employs TRBV2 and TRBJ2-6; maybe TRBD1 (6 bases). Germline values: CDR1 SNHLY, CDR2 FYNNEI. CDR3 size: 15 residues. Trimming stripped 5 bases from V and 2 bases from J, with 10 bases between. CDR3 protein: CASSHREAGANVLTF. DNA for the CDR3: TGTGCCAGCAGTCACAGGGAAGCTGGGGCCAACGTCCTGACTTTC.